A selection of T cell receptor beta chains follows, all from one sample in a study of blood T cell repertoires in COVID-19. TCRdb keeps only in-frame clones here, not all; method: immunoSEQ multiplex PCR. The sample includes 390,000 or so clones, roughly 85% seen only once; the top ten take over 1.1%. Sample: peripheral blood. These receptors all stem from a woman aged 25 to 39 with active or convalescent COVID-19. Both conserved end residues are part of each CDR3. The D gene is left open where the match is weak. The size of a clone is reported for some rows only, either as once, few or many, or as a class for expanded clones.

CDR3: CASSEGTGYGYTF; DNA: TGTGCCAGCAGTGAAGGCACAGGATATGGCTACACCTTC; size: NA; V: TRBV6-1; J: TRBJ1-2; D: NA
CDR3: CATSRDPGNQPQHF; DNA: TGTGCCACCAGCAGAGACCCGGGGAATCAGCCCCAGCATTTT; size: NA; V: TRBV15; J: TRBJ1-5; D: NA
CDR3: CASSWSFRDSNNEQFF; DNA: TGTGCCAGCAGCTGGTCATTTCGGGACAGCAACAATGAGCAGTTCTTC; size: NA; V: TRBV13; J: TRBJ2-1; D: TRBD1
CDR3: CASSPEADTQYF; DNA: TGTGCCAGCAGCCCGGAGGCAGATACGCAGTATTTT; size: NA; V: TRBV2; J: TRBJ2-3; D: NA
CDR3: CASSRPPSASNLYEQFF; DNA: TGTGCCAGCTCACGCCCTCCTAGTGCGTCTAATCTCTATGAGCAGTTCTTC; size: NA; V: TRBV18; J: TRBJ2-1; D: NA
CDR3: CASSGAGGTNEQFF; DNA: TGCGCCAGCAGCGGGGCCGGGGGGACCAATGAGCAGTTCTTC; size: NA; V: TRBV5-1; J: TRBJ2-1; D: TRBD2
CDR3: CASSSRTEMNTEAFF; DNA: TGTGCCAGTAGTTCTCGGACAGAAATGAACACTGAAGCTTTCTTT; size: NA; V: TRBV19; J: TRBJ1-1; D: NA
CDR3: CASSLSGGAQETQYF; DNA: TGTGCCAGCAGTTTAAGCGGGGGGGCCCAAGAGACCCAGTACTTC; size: NA; V: TRBV2; J: TRBJ2-5; D: TRBD2
CDR3: CATSDPTEQETQYF; DNA: TGTGCCACCAGTGATCCTACAGAGCAAGAGACCCAGTACTTC; size: NA; V: TRBV24-1; J: TRBJ2-5; D: NA
CDR3: CSVDVVGSGRYGYTF; DNA: TGCAGCGTTGATGTGGTTGGGAGCGGACGCTATGGCTACACCTTC; size: NA; V: TRBV29-1; J: TRBJ1-2; D: NA
CDR3: CASSTPRQVDEQYF; DNA: TGTGCCAGCAGTACCCCCCGACAGGTCGACGAGCAGTACTTC; size: NA; V: TRBV27; J: TRBJ2-7; D: NA
CDR3: CASSKCADTGLTQETQYF; DNA: TGTGCCAGCAGCAAATGCGCGGACACTGGCTTAACCCAAGAGACCCAGTACTTC; size: NA; V: TRBV21-1; J: TRBJ2-5; D: NA
CDR3: CASSETAGATYEQYF; DNA: TGTGCCAGCAGTGAGACGGCAGGGGCTACCTACGAGCAGTACTTC; size: NA; V: TRBV6-1; J: TRBJ2-7; D: NA
CDR3: CASSLTGEDGYTF; DNA: TGTGCCAGCAGTCTGACAGGCGAAGACGGCTACACCTTC; size: NA; V: TRBV2; J: TRBJ1-2; D: NA
CDR3: CASSAEATNEKLFF; DNA: TGTGCCAGCAGCGCAGAGGCAACTAATGAAAAACTGTTTTTT; size: NA; V: TRBV5-4; J: TRBJ1-4; D: NA
CDR3: CASSPWKGEGYTF; DNA: TGTGCCAGCAGCCCGTGGAAGGGGGAAGGCTACACCTTC; size: few; V: TRBV14; J: TRBJ1-2; D: NA
CDR3: CASSLEVGANTDTQYF; DNA: TGCGCCAGCAGCTTGGAAGTAGGGGCAAACACAGATACGCAGTATTTT; size: once; V: TRBV5-1; J: TRBJ2-3; D: NA
CDR3: CSAWTGGSYEQYF; DNA: TGCAGCGCATGGACAGGGGGCTCCTACGAGCAGTACTTC; size: few; V: TRBV29-1; J: TRBJ2-7; D: TRBD1
CDR3: CASRAGTGNTGELFF; DNA: TGCGCCAGCAGAGCCGGGACAGGGAACACCGGGGAGCTGTTTTTT; size: NA; V: TRBV10-1; J: TRBJ2-2; D: TRBD1
CDR3: CASSFASSSYEQYF; DNA: TGTGCCAGCAGCTTTGCTTCCAGCTCCTACGAGCAGTACTTC; size: few; V: TRBV5-4; J: TRBJ2-7; D: NA
CDR3: CAISGTGIGTEAFF; DNA: TGTGCCATCAGTGGGACAGGGATCGGCACTGAAGCTTTCTTT; size: NA; V: TRBV10-3; J: TRBJ1-1; D: TRBD1
CDR3: CASSERVWTSKKLFF; DNA: TGTGCCAGCAGTGAAAGGGTGTGGACAAGCAAAAAACTGTTTTTT; size: NA; V: TRBV6-1; J: TRBJ1-4; D: NA